This paragraph covers one T cell receptor (beta chain) sequence. Its antigen remains unidentified. This entry belongs to a study of T cell responses to AZD1222 COVID-19 vaccine. Study-level results: At study baseline, merely six AZD1222 recipients were seropositive. Recipients of two AZD1222 doses showed rising Spike-specific TCR breadth and depth. Donors in the cohort were predominantly white British and more often female, and clonal diversity was possibly underestimated.

Sequenced by immunoSEQ multiplex PCR; TCRdb stores in-frame clones only, minus some. The sample holds approximately 100,000 clones, nearly 90% seen once. The CDR3 covers 11 residues. V gave up 3 bases and J gave up 11 bases; unmatched junction bases: 3. Germline CDR1 and CDR2: SGHTA and FQGNSA. The TCR comes from an adult in good health. The gene calls are TRBV7-2 and TRBJ1-2; 7 nucleotides align to TRBD1. The specimen was peripheral blood, collected on day 0 of MenACWY control vaccination. The CDR3 here is CASSLTGTYTF. CDR3 in DNA: TGTGCCAGCAGCTTGACAGGGACTTACACCTTC.